The clone carrying this T cell receptor (beta chain) was detected ten times or more. In the authors' methods: Estimates of nucleated cell counts were drawn from the amplification of reference gene primers. Sequenced by immunoSEQ multiplex PCR; TCRdb stores in-frame clones only, minus some. V, J and clone size are taken as reported in that table, and D and trimming were inferred from the DNA itself. Here the sample spans about 57,000 clones, around 80% being singletons. The sample comes from a study of blood T cell repertoires in COVID-19. Across the whole study: Italy, Spain and the United States were the sources of the convalescent and acute COVID-19 samples. The cDNA or gDNA used as material had been derived from T cells, B-cell-depleted T cells, or PBMCs.

This CDR3 has 16 amino acids. Trimming shortened V by 2 bases and J by 5 bases, and 16 bases separated the two germline ends. Germline V gives CDR1 MGHDK, CDR2 SYGVNS. This TCR was recovered from a human donor in a cohort sampled during active COVID-19. The V gene is TRBV25-1, the J gene TRBJ2-1; weak D call: TRBD1 (5 bases). Source material: peripheral blood. CDR3 in amino acids: CASSEVGHGRHNEQFF. In DNA, the CDR3 is TGTGCCAGCAGTGAAGTCGGACACGGACGTCACAATGAGCAGTTCTTC.